The TCR beta chain described here comes from a study of T cells in tuberculosis. Overall study context: In South Africa, adults with active tuberculosis were compared with IGRA-negative and latently infected IGRA-positive adolescents.

As regards this clone: Its antigen remains unknown.

At study entry, adolescents had tuberculin skin tests and IGRA screening. Study-level results: Active tuberculosis alpha repertoires lay closer to GMM-specific TCRs than controls'. The TCR-beta difference was not significant; alpha differences partly reflected length.

Only in-frame clones appear in the TCRdb table, and some are missing; sequencing was by immunoSEQ multiplex PCR. The table shows some 34,000 clones, with over 90% occurring only once. Germline assignment: CDR1 MGHDK and CDR2 SYGVNS. J lost 3 bases, V lost 0 bases, and 5 bases had no gene match. This CDR3 contains 16 residues. The sequenced material came from PBMCs. The V and J genes are TRBV25-1 and TRBJ1-2; 9 bases match TRBD1. The TCR comes from a donor between 10 and 35 years old with latent tuberculosis or without tuberculosis infection. CDR3 region: CASSEYGWDRDYGYTF. DNA for the CDR3: TGTGCCAGCAGTGAATATGGGTGGGACAGGGACTATGGCTACACCTTC.